This T cell receptor beta chain derives from a study of T cells in narcolepsy. Study at large: Donors had narcolepsy type 1 or type 2, or were healthy controls. Study results and caveats: Comparing one patient's CSF and blood CD4+ clonotypes highlighted HCRT- and TRIB2-specific autoreactive clonotypes. Autoreactive clonotypes reportedly recurred in blood of same and different patients, not controls. Autoreactive clone sequences were missing from some blood memory CD4+ repertoires.

Trimming took 0 bases from V and 7 from J, leaving 16 bases between them. Germline assignment: CDR1 LNHNV and CDR2 YYDKDF (reference sequence). This CDR3 spans 16 amino acids. In regard to this clone: What it binds is unknown.

The data were produced by immunoSEQ multiplex PCR, yet TCRdb's version contains in-frame clones alone and is incomplete. This sample has 25,000 to 35,000 clones; roughly 80% occur once, and the top ten carry under 0.8%. Input material: memory (CD45RA-) CD4+ T cells from blood. The J gene is TRBJ1-5, the V gene TRBV15, with D possibly being TRBD1 (5 bases). This clonotype was obtained from a human donor in good health. The CDR3 DNA reads TGTGCCACCAGCAGAGAAATCTTAGGGGTTGGACAGCCCCAGCATTTT. It yields the protein CATSREILGVGQPQHF.